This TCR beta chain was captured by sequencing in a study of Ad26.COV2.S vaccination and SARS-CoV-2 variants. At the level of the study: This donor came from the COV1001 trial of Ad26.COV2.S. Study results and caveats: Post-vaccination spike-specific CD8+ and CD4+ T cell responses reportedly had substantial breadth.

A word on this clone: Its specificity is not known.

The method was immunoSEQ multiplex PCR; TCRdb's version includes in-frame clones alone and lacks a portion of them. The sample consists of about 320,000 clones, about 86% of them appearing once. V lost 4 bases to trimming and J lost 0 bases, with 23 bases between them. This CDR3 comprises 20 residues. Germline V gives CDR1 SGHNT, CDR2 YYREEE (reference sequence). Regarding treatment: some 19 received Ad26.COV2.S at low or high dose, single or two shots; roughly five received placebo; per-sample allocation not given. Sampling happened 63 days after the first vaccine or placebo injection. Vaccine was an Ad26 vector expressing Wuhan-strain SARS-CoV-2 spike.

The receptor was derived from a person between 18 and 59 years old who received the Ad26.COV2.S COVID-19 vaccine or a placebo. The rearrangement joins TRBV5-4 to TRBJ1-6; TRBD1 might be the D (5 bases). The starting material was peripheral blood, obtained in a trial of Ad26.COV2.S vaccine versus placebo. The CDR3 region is CASSGDLGGASNSYNSPLHF. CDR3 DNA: TGTGCCAGCAGCGGGGACCTGGGAGGAGCGAGTAACTCCTATAATTCACCCCTCCACTTT. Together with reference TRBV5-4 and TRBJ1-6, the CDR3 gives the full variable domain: ETGVTQSPTHLIKTRGQQVTLRCSSQSGHNTVSWYQQALGQGPQFIFQYYREEENGRGNFPPRFSGLQFPNYSSELNVNALELDDSALYLCASSGDLGGASNSYNSPLHFGNGTRLTVT.